This T cell receptor beta chain was sequenced for a study of Ad26.COV2.S vaccination and SARS-CoV-2 variants. Regarding the study as a whole: Following vaccination, spike-specific CD8+ and CD4+ T cell responses reportedly exhibited substantial breadth. While placebo recipients had lower spike-specific TCR breadth, vaccine recipients had more.

As to treatment: 15 to 20 received Ad26.COV2.S at low or high dose, single or two shots; 5 received placebo; per-sample allocation not given. Specimens were obtained on day 63 following the first vaccine or placebo injection. CDR1 is SGHNT and CDR2 is YYREEE in the germline V gene (reference sequence). Unmatched junction bases numbered 7, after V lost 4 bases and J lost 4 bases. The CDR3 sequence is 14 residues long. About this clone: Its antigen is currently unknown.

Using immunoSEQ multiplex PCR, the repertoire was profiled, and TCRdb retains in-frame clones only, with some absent. The sample lists over 350,000 clones, approximately 86% occurring once. The chain recombines TRBV5-4 with TRBJ1-2, with 7 bases matching TRBD1. This sequence originates from a person between 18 and 65 years old who received the Ad26.COV2.S COVID-19 vaccine or a placebo. This sample comprised peripheral blood, obtained in a trial of Ad26.COV2.S vaccine versus placebo. CDR3 residues: CASSQGGGLYGYTF. The CDR3 region has the DNA TGTGCCAGCAGCCAAGGAGGGGGCCTCTATGGCTACACCTTC.